This TCR beta chain stems from a study of cytomegalovirus exposure and HLA in healthy donors. Study results and caveats: Cytomegalovirus-associated TCR beta chains were listed, numbering 150 to 200.

Regarding this clone: Its target is unknown.

The CDR3 contains 12 residues. The V gene's germline CDR1 is SNHLY and CDR2 FYNNEI. V lost 7 bases and J 4 bases, leaving 10 bases between the germline ends. Profiling relied on immunoSEQ multiplex PCR, and the TCRdb table lists in-frame clones only, not all of them. The sample records about 330,000 clones, about 90% being singletons. The source of this sequence is a woman in her twenties or thirties in good health and CMV-seropositive. The genes are TRBV2 and TRBJ2-5; D is possibly TRBD1 (5 bases). The material sequenced was PBMCs. The DNA of the CDR3 is TGTGCCAGCAACTACGACAGAGAGACCCAGTACTTC. Amino acids: CASNYDRETQYF.